This paragraph reports one TCR beta chain. What it recognizes is unknown. J gave up 5 bases and V 4 bases, and 7 bases lay outside the gene matches. Germline V CDR1 and CDR2: LGHDT, YNNKEL (reference sequence). This CDR3 spans 14 amino acids. The ViraFEST assay expanded antigen-specific CD4+ T cells with viral peptide pools before sequencing. The culture ran for around 10 days before CD4+ T cells were isolated. Prior SARS-CoV-2 infection was absent in the vaccine recipients, as shown by negative nucleocapsid antibodies. The data were taken from a study of vaccination effects on CD4 cells after COVID-19. Produced via immunoSEQ multiplex PCR; TCRdb's table is partial and in-frame only. The table has 8,500 to 13,000 clones, roughly 74% seen once.

V is TRBV3-1 (or the pseudogene TRBV3-2) and J is TRBJ1-2; 7 bases align to TRBD1. The sample was CD4+ T cells from PBMCs cultured with HCoV-229E spike peptides, taken before COVID-19 vaccination. The receptor was isolated from a human donor who received a COVID-19 vaccine. As DNA, the CDR3 is TGTGCCAGCAGCCTAGGTACAGGGGATTATGGCTACACCTTC. This encodes CASSLGTGDYGYTF.